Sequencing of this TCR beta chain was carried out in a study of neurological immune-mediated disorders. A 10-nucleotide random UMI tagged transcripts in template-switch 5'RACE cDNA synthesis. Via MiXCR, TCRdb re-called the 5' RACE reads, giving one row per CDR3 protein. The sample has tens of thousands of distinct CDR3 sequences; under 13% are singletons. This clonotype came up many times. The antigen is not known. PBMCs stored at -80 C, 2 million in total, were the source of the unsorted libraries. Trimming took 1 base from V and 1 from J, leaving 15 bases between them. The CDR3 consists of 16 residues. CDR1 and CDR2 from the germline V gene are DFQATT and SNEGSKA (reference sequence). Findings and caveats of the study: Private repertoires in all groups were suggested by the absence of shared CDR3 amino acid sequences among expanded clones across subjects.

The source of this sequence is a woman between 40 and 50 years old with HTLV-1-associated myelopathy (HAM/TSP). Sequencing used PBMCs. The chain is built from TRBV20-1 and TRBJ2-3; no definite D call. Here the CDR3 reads CSARGDDWSRTDTQYF. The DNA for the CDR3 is TGCAGTGCTAGAGGTGATGACTGGTCTCGCACAGATACGCAGTATTTT.